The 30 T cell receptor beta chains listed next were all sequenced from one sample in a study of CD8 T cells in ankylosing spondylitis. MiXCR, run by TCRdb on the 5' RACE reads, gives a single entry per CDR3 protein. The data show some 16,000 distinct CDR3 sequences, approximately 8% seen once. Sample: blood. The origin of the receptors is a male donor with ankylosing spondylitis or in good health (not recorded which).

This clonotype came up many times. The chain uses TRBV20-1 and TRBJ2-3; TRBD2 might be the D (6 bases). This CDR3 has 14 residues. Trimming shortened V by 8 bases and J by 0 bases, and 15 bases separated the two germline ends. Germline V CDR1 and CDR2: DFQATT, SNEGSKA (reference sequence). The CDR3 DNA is TGCAGTACACGGCGGGACTTTAGCACAGATACGCAGTATTTT. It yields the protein CSTRRDFSTDTQYF.

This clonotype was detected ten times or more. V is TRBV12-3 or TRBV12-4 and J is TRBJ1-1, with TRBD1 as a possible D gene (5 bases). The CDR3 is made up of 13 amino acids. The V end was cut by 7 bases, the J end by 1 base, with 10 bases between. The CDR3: CASILRENTEAFF. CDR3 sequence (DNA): TGTGCCAGCATTCTCAGGGAGAACACTGAAGCTTTCTTT.

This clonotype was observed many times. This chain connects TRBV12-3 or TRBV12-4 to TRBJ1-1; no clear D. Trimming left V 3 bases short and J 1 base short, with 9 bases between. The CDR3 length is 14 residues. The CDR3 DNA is TGTGCCAGCAGTTTCCCCCGAGGGAACACTGAAGCTTTCTTT. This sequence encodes CASSFPRGNTEAFF.

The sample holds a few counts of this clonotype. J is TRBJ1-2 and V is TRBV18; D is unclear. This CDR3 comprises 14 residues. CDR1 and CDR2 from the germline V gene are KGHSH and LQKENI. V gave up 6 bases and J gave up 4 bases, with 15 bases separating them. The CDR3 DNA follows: TGTGCCAGCTCTCAAGGACCGAACCGCTATGGCTACACCTTC. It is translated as CASSQGPNRYGYTF.

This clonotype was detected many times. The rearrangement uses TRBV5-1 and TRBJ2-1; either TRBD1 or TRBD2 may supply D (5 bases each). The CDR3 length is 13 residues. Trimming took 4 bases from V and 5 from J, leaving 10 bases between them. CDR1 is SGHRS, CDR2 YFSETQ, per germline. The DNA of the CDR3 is TGCGCCAGCAGCCAGGGACCGAACAATGAGCAGTTCTTC. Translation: CASSQGPNNEQFF. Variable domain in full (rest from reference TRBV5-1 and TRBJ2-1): KAGVTQTPRYLIKTRGQQVTLSCSPISGHRSVSWYQQTPGQGLQFLFEYFSETQRNKGNFPGRFSGRQFSNSRSEMNVSTLELGDSALYLCASSQGPNNEQFFGPGTRLTVL.

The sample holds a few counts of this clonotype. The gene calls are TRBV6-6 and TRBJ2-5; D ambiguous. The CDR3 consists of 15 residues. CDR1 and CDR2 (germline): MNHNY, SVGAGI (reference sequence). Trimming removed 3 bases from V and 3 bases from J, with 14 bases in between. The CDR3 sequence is CASSYSALGKETQYF. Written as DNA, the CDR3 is TGTGCCAGCAGTTATTCTGCGTTGGGGAAAGAGACCCAGTACTTC.

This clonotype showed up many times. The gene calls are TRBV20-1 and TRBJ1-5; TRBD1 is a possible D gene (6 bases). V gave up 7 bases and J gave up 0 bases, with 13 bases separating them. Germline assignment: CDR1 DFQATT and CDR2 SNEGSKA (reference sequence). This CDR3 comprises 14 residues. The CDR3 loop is CSVPDSYSNQPQHF. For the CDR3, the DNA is TGCAGTGTCCCGGACAGCTATAGCAATCAGCCCCAGCATTTT.

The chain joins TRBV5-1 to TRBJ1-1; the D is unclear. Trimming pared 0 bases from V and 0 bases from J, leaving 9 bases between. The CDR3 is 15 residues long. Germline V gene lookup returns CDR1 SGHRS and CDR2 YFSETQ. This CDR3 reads CASSLAANLNTEAFF. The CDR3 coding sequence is TGCGCCAGCAGCTTGGCAGCCAATTTGAACACTGAAGCTTTCTTT.

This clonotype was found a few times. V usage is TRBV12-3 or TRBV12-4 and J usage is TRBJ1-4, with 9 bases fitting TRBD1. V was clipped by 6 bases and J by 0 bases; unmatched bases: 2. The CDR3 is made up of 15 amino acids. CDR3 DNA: TGTGCCAGCAGCTGGGACAGGGCAACTAATGAAAAACTGTTTTTT. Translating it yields CASSWDRATNEKLFF.

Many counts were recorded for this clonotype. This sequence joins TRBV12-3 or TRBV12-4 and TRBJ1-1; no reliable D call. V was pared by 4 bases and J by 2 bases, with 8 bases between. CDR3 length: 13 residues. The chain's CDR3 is CASSWQLNTEAFF. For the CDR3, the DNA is TGTGCCAGCAGTTGGCAGCTTAACACTGAAGCTTTCTTT.

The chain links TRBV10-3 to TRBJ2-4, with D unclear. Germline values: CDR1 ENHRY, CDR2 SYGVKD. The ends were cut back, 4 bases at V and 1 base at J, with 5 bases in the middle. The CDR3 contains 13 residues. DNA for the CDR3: TGTGCCATCAGTGTGGGGGCCAAAAACATTCAGTACTTC. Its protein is CAISVGAKNIQYF.

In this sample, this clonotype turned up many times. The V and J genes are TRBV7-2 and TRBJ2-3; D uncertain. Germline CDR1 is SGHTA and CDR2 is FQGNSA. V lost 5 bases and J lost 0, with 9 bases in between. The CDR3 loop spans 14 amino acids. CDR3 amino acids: CASSASRSTDTQYF. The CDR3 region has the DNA TGTGCCAGCAGCGCTTCCCGGAGCACAGATACGCAGTATTTT.

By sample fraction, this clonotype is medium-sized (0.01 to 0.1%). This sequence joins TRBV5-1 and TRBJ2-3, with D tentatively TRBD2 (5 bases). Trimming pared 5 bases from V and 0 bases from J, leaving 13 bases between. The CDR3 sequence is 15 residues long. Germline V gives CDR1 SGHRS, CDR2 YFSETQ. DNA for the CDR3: TGCGCCAGCAGTTACTTCGGGGAAAGCACAGATACGCAGTATTTT. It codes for CASSYFGESTDTQYF.

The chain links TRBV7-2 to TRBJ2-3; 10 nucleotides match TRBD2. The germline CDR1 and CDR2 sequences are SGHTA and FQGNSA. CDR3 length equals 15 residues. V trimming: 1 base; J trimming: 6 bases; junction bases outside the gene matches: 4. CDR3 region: CASSLGAGGLDTQYF. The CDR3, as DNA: TGTGCCAGCAGCTTAGGAGCGGGGGGGTTGGATACGCAGTATTTT.

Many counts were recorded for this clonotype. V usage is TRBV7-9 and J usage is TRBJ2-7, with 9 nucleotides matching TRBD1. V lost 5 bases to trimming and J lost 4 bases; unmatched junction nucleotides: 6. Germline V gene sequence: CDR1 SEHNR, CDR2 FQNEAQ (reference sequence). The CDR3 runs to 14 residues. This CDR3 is CASSGQGSVYEQYF. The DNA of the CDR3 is TGTGCCAGCAGCGGACAGGGGTCGGTGTACGAGCAGTACTTC.

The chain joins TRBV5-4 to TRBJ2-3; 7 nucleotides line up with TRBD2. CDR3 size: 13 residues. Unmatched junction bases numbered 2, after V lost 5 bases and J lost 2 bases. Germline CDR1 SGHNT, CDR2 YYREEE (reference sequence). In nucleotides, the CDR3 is TGTGCCAGCAGGAGGGACTACACAGATACGCAGTATTTT. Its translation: CASRRDYTDTQYF. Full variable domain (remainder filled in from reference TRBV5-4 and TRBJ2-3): ETGVTQSPTHLIKTRGQQVTLRCSSQSGHNTVSWYQQALGQGPQFIFQYYREEENGRGNFPPRFSGLQFPNYSSELNVNALELDDSALYLCASRRDYTDTQYFGPGTRLTVL.

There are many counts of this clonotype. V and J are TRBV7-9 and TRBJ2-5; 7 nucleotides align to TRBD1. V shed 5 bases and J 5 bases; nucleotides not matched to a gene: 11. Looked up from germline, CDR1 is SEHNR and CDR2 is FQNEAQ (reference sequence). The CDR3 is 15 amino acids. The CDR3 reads CASSPRTGTMETQYF. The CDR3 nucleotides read TGTGCCAGCAGCCCTAGGACAGGAACGATGGAGACCCAGTACTTC.

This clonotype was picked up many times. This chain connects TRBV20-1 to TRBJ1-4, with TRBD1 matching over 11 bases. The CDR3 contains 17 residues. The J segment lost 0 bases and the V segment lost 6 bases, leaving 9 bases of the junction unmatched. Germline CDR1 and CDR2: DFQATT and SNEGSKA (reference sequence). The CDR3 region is CSAYPGTGGATNEKLFF. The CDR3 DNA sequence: TGCAGTGCATACCCCGGGACAGGGGGGGCAACTAATGAAAAACTGTTTTTT.

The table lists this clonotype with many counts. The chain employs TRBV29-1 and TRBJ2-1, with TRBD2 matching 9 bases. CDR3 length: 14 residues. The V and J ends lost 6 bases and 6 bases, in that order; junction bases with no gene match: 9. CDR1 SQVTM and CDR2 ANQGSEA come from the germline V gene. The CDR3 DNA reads TGCAGCGTCATTAGCGGGAGAAGAGGCAATGAGCAGTTCTTC. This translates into CSVISGRRGNEQFF.

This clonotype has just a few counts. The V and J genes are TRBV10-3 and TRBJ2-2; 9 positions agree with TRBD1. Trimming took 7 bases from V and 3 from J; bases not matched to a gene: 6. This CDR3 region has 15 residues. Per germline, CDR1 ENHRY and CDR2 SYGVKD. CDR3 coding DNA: TGTGCCATCAAAAGGACAGGGGTAGACACCGGGGAGCTGTTTTTT. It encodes CAIKRTGVDTGELFF.

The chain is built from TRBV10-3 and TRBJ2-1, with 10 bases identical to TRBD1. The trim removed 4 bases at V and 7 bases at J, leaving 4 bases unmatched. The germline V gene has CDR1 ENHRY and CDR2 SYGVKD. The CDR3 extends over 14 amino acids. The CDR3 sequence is CAISVLDRGNEQFF. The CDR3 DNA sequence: TGTGCCATCAGTGTACTGGACAGGGGGAATGAGCAGTTCTTC.

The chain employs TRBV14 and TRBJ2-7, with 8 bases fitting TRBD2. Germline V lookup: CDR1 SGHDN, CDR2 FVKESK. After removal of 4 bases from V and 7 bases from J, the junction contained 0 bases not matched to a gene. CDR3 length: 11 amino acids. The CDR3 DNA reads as TGTGCCAGCAGCCGCGGGGGGGAGCAGTACGTC. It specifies CASSRGGEQYV.

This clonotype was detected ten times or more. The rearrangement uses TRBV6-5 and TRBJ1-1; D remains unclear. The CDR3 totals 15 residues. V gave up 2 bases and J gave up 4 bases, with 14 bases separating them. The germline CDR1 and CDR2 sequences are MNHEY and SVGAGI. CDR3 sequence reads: CASSYNVGVRTEAFF. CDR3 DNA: TGTGCCAGCAGTTACAATGTCGGGGTGCGCACTGAAGCTTTCTTT.

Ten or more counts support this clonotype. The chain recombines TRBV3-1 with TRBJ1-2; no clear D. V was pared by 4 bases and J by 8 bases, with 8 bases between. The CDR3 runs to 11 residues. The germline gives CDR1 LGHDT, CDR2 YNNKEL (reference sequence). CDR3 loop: CASSPGRGYTF. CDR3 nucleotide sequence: TGTGCCAGCAGCCCTGGGAGAGGCTACACCTTC. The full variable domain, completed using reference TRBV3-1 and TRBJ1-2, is DTAVSQTPKYLVTQMGNDKSIKCEQNLGHDTMYWYKQDSKKFLKIMFSYNNKELIINETVPNRFSPKSPDKAHLNLHINSLELGDSAVYFCASSPGRGYTFGSGTRLTVV.

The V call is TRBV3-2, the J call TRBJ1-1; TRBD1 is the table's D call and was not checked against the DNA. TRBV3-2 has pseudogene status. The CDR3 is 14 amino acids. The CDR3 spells CASSHESRDTEAFF. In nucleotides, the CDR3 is TGTGCCAGCAGTCACGAATCCAGGGACACTGAAGCTTTCTTT.

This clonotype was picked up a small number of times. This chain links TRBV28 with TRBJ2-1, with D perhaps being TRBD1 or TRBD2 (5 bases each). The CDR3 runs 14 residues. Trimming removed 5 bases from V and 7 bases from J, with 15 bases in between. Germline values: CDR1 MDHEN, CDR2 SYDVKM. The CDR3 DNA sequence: TGTGCCAGCAGTATACTGGGGACGGGGAATGAGCAGTTCTTC. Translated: CASSILGTGNEQFF.

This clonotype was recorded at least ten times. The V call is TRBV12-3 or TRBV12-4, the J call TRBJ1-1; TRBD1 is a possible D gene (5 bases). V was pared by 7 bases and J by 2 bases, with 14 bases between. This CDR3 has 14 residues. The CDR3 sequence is CASTNQQGNTEAFF. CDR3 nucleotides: TGTGCCAGCACCAACCAGCAGGGTAACACTGAAGCTTTCTTT.

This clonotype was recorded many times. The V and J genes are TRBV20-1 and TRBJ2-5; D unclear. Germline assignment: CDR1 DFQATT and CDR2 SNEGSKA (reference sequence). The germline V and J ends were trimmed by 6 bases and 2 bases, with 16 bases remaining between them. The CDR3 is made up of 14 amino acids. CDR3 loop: CSAVGPLGQETQYF. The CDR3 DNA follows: TGCAGTGCCGTCGGCCCCCTCGGGCAAGAGACCCAGTACTTC.

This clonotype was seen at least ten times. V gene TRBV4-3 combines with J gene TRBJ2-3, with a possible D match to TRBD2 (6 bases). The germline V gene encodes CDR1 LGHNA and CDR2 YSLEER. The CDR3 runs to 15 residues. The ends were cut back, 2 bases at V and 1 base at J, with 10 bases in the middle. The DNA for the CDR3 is TGCGCCAGCAGCCAAAGTAGCGGAGGCACAGATACGCAGTATTTT. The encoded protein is CASSQSSGGTDTQYF.

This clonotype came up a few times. CDR3 sequence (DNA): TGTGCCAGCAGTGAAGGGACAGGCTGGATTCAGTACTTC. This translates into CASSEGTGWIQYF. The V gene is TRBV6-1, the J gene TRBJ2-4; 7 bases agree with TRBD1. Per germline, CDR1 MNHNS and CDR2 SASEGT. The CDR3 totals 13 residues. With V trimmed by 1 base and J by 10 bases, 4 bases remained unmatched.